This T cell receptor beta chain was recovered during a study of neurological immune-mediated disorders. This clonotype was counted at least ten times. What it binds is unknown. 5'RACE generated cDNA with 10-nucleotide random UMIs. Per sequencing run, 15-18 subjects together gave over 180 million TCR-beta sequences. TCRdb recomputed calls from the 5' RACE reads with MiXCR, one row per CDR3 protein. The sample gives about 48,000 distinct CDR3 sequences, approximately 12% of which show up once; 9% is in the top ten. Indicated time point: longitudinal time-point 3. Unsorted libraries used 2 million PBMCs kept at -80 degrees C. Germline CDR1 is LGHNA and CDR2 is YSLEER. The CDR3 extends over 15 amino acids. Trimming took off 1 base at V and 0 bases at J, with 9 bases between the two ends. Study-wide results and limits: HTLV-1-associated myelopathy had the most TCR clonal expansion, whereas multiple sclerosis had the least (lower than in healthy controls).

The chain couples TRBV4-3 to TRBJ1-1, with D maybe TRBD1 (5 bases). The sample taken for sequencing was PBMCs. This TCR was sampled from a male donor with HTLV-1-associated myelopathy (HAM/TSP). The CDR3 loop is CASSQAPTVNTEAFF. CDR3 sequence (DNA): TGCGCCAGCAGCCAAGCCCCGACAGTGAACACTGAAGCTTTCTTT.